This TCR beta chain stems from a study of blood T cells in healthy people across ages (dated by TCRdb to between 2014 and 2016). For the study in its entirety: In model experiments, template switching captured roughly one uniquely barcoded TCR beta cDNA molecule for every two T cells. Age-related changes in TCR beta repertoire diversity were measured in the study by deep sequencing normalized with unique cDNA molecular identifiers. Four age groups were formed from the donors: young (average approximately 16 years), middle-aged (around 37), aged (around 62) and long-lived (around 80). Donors of different ages were randomly distributed across sequencing lanes to avoid experimental bias. Using the same blood draw, the study looked at two additional independent replicas of 1 million unique cDNA reads for two donors, one aged 18 to 30 and the other aged 80 or older.

A word on this clonotype: Its antigen specificity is not known. Base qualities are not at hand, and no much larger clone is one base apart.

Systemically healthy Caucasian individuals from Russia, about 38 in total and aged roughly 6 to 90 years, were included as donors. About 10 milliliters of peripheral blood were drawn from each donor into EDTA-treated Vacutainer tubes. Ficoll-Paque density-gradient centrifugation was used to isolate PBMCs, with at least 7 million per sample. Trizol reagent was used to extract total RNA from PBMCs, with at least 5 micrograms per sample. Naive CD45RAhigh/CD27high T cell percentages were measured by flow cytometry on a PBMC aliquot from every donor. Points the paper makes about the study in general: The CMV infection status of donors was not known, potentially confounding age-related changes in expanded clonotypes. Observed TCR beta diversity correlated strongly with the percentage of naive T cells measured by flow cytometry. Compared with the aged group, the long-lived group had more naive CD4+ T cells, fewer expanded clones and increased TCR diversity, suggesting age selection. Bulk unsorted PBMC profiling prevented conclusive comparison of naive and antigen-experienced compartments. Estimates of total diversity based on one million sequenced T cells were considered lower bounds and underestimates. Observed TCR beta diversity per million T cells fell roughly linearly with age, and a significant reduction was already apparent by age roughly 40.

The library came from 5' RACE. TCRdb records Illumina HiSeq 2500 as the sequencer. The second PCR ran for roughly 6 to 11 cycles and used a J-beta primer mix along with a sample-barcoded 5' primer. A template-switch 5' adaptor carrying 12 random nucleotides introduced a unique molecular identifier onto each TCR beta cDNA molecule. Each sample yielded at least 2.5 million CDR3-containing paired-end reads. All of the RNA was converted into first-strand cDNA using the Mint cDNA synthesis kit, with a TRBC-specific oligonucleotide serving as the primer. After uracil-DNA glycosylase treatment, a first 18-cycle PCR used universal primers M1SS and BC2_uni_R on all cDNA. Concerning the study's data processing: For normalization, 1 million high-quality reads were randomly selected from each sample, with every read carrying a distinct molecular identifier. Instead of being binned into consensus sequences, reads that shared molecular identifiers were thrown out. CDR3 identification, clonotype clustering and error correction used MiTCR with a Q25 quality threshold and the strictest error-elimination algorithm. A nonparametric unseen species model using Euler transformation provided a lower-bound estimate of total TCR beta diversity. In TCRdb, the public reads were trimmed at Q25 with fastp and aligned with MiXCR, with productive beta chains retained. Each record represents a unique CDR3 protein, reported with the most common genes and DNA among its rows. None of the V and J calls come from the authors' own analysis; TCRdb made them. For this sample there are just over 1 million distinct CDR3 sequences; more than 35% appear just once. The biggest ten clones account for around 18% of the sample.

Sample: blood. The clonotype comes from a woman aged 60 to 75 in good health.

The CDR3 reads as follows: CASRGGLAGSGDEQFF. Here is the DNA: TGTGCCAGCAGAGGAGGACTAGCGGGATCGGGGGATGAGCAGTTCTTC. The chain employs TRBV6-6 and TRBJ2-1, and 12 junction bases match TRBD2. For CDR1 and CDR2, the germline V gene (reference sequence) lists MNHNY and SVGAGI. At the junction V is shortened by 6 bases and J by 8 bases; bases outside the gene matches: 11. The CDR3 contains 16 residues, cysteine and phenylalanine counted. CDR3 DNA is the only sequence kept; it has 48 bases, read in frame from the first base.